These 18 T cell receptor beta chains share one sample of origin, sequenced in a study of lymphopenia after photon versus proton radiotherapy. Only in-frame clones appear in the TCRdb table, and some are missing; sequencing was by immunoSEQ multiplex PCR. The sample has some 27,000 clones, about 81% seen once; the top ten hold under 35%. This specimen consisted of peripheral blood, obtained from a patient treated with photon-based radiotherapy. The receptors come from a man in his forties or fifties with gastric cancer.

The chain is built from TRBV18 and TRBJ2-2, with 8 bases lining up with TRBD1. This CDR3 has 16 amino acids. V gave up 5 bases and J gave up 1 base; unmatched junction bases: 6. Germline-derived CDR1 and CDR2 are KGHSH and LQKENI. For the CDR3, the DNA is TGTGCCAGCTCATCGGCCGGGACAGGGAACACCGGGGAGCTGTTTTTT. Its translation: CASSSAGTGNTGELFF.

J is TRBJ2-7 and V is TRBV4-3; D is possibly TRBD1 (5 bases). In germline, CDR1 is LGHNA, CDR2 YSLEER. This CDR3 spans 16 amino acids. Trimming removed 0 bases at V and 2 bases at J, with 14 bases between. The CDR3 protein is CASSQDVAGNAYEQYF. In DNA form, the CDR3 reads TGCGCCAGCAGCCAAGACGTCGCAGGGAATGCCTACGAGCAGTACTTC.

V is TRBV5-6 and J is TRBJ2-3; D unclear. Germline V gene data show CDR1 as SGHDT and CDR2 as YYEEEE. The CDR3 loop spans 15 amino acids. Between the trimmed V and J ends, which lost 0 bases and 6 bases, there was a span of 14 bases. As DNA, the CDR3 is TGTGCCAGCAGCTTGGATCTAGGGCCACACGATACGCAGTATTTT. Translated, it gives CASSLDLGPHDTQYF.

The J gene is TRBJ1-1, the V gene TRBV18, with 10 bases aligning to TRBD1. Per the germline V gene, CDR1 is KGHSH and CDR2 is LQKENI. The CDR3 totals 14 residues. J was trimmed by 6 bases and V by 2 bases; bases with no gene match: 3. The CDR3 bases are TGTGCCAGCTCACCAAGACAGGGGGCGCCTGAAGCTTTCTTT. Residues: CASSPRQGAPEAFF.

The V gene is TRBV19, the J gene TRBJ2-3; 7 bases line up with TRBD2. CDR1 is LNHDA, CDR2 SQIVND, per germline (reference sequence). J gave up 9 bases and V 3 bases, and 3 bases lay outside the gene matches. This CDR3 comprises 12 residues. The CDR3 sequence is CASSIAGRTQYF. CDR3 bases: TGTGCCAGTAGTATTGCCGGGAGGACGCAGTATTTT. Full variable domain (rest looked up from reference TRBV19 and TRBJ2-3): DGGITQSPKYLFRKEGQNVTLSCEQNLNHDAMYWYRQDPGQGLRLIYYSQIVNDFQKGDIAEGYSVSREKKESFPLTVTSAQKNPTAFYLCASSIAGRTQYFGPGTRLTVL.

The gene calls are TRBV5-6 and TRBJ2-5; TRBD2 matches 7 bases. Trimming took 7 bases from V and 4 from J; bases not matched to a gene: 7. CDR1 and CDR2 from the germline V gene are SGHDT and YYEEEE. The CDR3 is made up of 13 amino acids. CDR3 nucleotide sequence: TGTGCCAGCGGGCTAGCGGAGTCAGAGACCCAGTACTTC. Its translation is CASGLAESETQYF.

The chain uses TRBV12-5 and TRBJ2-7; 10 bases map to TRBD1. With 4 bases clipped from V and 3 bases from J, the junction kept 3 bases outside the gene matches. Per the germline V gene, CDR1 is LGHNT and CDR2 is FRNRAP. The CDR3 loop spans 14 amino acids. CDR3 loop: CASGSGQGYYEQYF. The DNA for the CDR3 is TGTGCTAGTGGTTCGGGACAGGGGTACTACGAGCAGTACTTC.

V and J are TRBV29-1 and TRBJ1-1; D not resolved. V lost 6 bases and J 0 bases, leaving 11 bases between the germline ends. Germline V CDR1 and CDR2: SQVTM, ANQGSEA. The CDR3 consists of 13 residues. The CDR3 DNA sequence: TGCAGCGTAGGTCTCAGCATGAACACTGAAGCTTTCTTT. Its translation is CSVGLSMNTEAFF. The full variable domain, with the rest looked up from reference TRBV29-1 and TRBJ1-1, is SAVISQKPSRDICQRGTSLTIQCQVDSQVTMMFWYRQQPGQSLTLIATANQGSEATYESGFVIDKFPISRPNLTFSTLTVSNMSPEDSSIYLCSVGLSMNTEAFFGQGTRLTVV.

The chain is built from TRBV5-5 and TRBJ1-6; 7 nucleotides align to TRBD1. Trimming at V came to 3 bases and at J to 7 bases, leaving 7 bases not matched to a gene. Germline CDR1 is SGHKS and CDR2 is YYEKEE (reference sequence). This CDR3 is 15 amino acids long. The CDR3 DNA follows: TGTGCCAGCAGCTATGGACAGGCCCAAAATTCACCCCTCCACTTT. Its protein is CASSYGQAQNSPLHF. The full variable domain, rest sourced from reference TRBV5-5 and TRBJ1-6, is DAGVTQSPTHLIKTRGQQVTLRCSPISGHKSVSWYQQVLGQGPQFIFQYYEKEERGRGNFPDRFSARQFPNYSSELNVNALLLGDSALYLCASSYGQAQNSPLHFGNGTRLTVT.

The chain is built from TRBV19 and TRBJ1-3; 10 bases match TRBD1. The germline V gene has CDR1 LNHDA and CDR2 SQIVND (reference sequence). The CDR3 consists of 18 residues. Trimming removed 6 bases from V and 0 bases from J; junction bases left unmatched: 11. This chain's CDR3 is CASSTSLTGGHSGNTIYF. The CDR3 coding sequence is TGTGCCAGTAGCACCTCCTTGACAGGGGGCCACTCTGGAAACACCATATATTTT.

This clone came up a few times. CDR3 in DNA: TGTGCCAGCAGCCAGGCAGGGGGCACTAACTATGGCTACACCTTC. It yields the protein CASSQAGGTNYGYTF. The chain joins TRBV11-2 to TRBJ1-2; 8 bases are shared with TRBD1. CDR1 and CDR2 (germline): SGHAT, FQNNGV. V lost 5 bases, J lost 0 bases, and 5 bases stayed unmatched. The CDR3 sequence is 15 residues long.

Points on this clone: At the DNA level, this CDR3 is encoded by other sequences in the same sample as well. This sequence joins TRBV2 and TRBJ2-4; D is unresolved. V lost 1 base, J lost 0 bases, and 7 bases lay in between. The length of the CDR3 is 15 residues. Germline values: CDR1 SNHLY, CDR2 FYNNEI. CDR3 loop: CASSEVRLAKNIQYF. DNA of the CDR3: TGTGCCAGCAGTGAAGTACGGTTAGCCAAAAACATTCAGTACTTC.

This clone was counted a single time. The chain carries TRBV7-9 and TRBJ1-2; tentatively, D is TRBD1 (5 bases). The germline CDR1 and CDR2 sequences are SEHNR and FQNEAQ (reference sequence). V lost 1 base and J lost 7, with 13 bases in between. The CDR3 is 14 residues long. The CDR3 sequence is CASSLETGTTGYTF. For the CDR3, the DNA is TGTGCCAGCAGCTTAGAAACCGGGACGACTGGCTACACCTTC.

The chain joins TRBV11-2 to TRBJ1-1; 8 bases are shared with TRBD1. The junction had 7 bases not matched to a gene; V was cut back by 1 base and J by 9 bases. Looked up from germline, CDR1 is SGHAT and CDR2 is FQNNGV. The CDR3 covers 14 residues. CDR3 DNA sequence: TGTGCCAGCAGCTTAGGACAGGGGCAATTGAAAGCTTTCTTT. It specifies CASSLGQGQLKAFF.

The chain has TRBV2 and TRBJ2-7; D is perhaps TRBD2 (5 bases). Trimming removed 7 bases at V and 3 bases at J, with 13 bases between. The CDR3 is 13 amino acids. Germline V gene data show CDR1 as SNHLY and CDR2 as FYNNEI. For the CDR3, the DNA is TGTGCCAGCACCACTAGTGGCGGCTACGAGCAGTACGTC. It encodes CASTTSGGYEQYV.

This chain connects TRBV5-1 to TRBJ1-3; weak D call: TRBD1 (6 bases). Germline CDR1 is SGHRS and CDR2 is YFSETQ. This CDR3 contains 14 residues. V was pared by 4 bases and J by 1 base, with 9 bases between. The CDR3 nucleotides are TGCGCCAGCAGCCCACAGGGTTCTGGAAACACCATATATTTT. Translation gives CASSPQGSGNTIYF.

The rearrangement links TRBV2 to TRBJ2-7; no clear D gene. The V gene lost 6 bases and the J gene lost 1 base, with 7 bases spanning the gap. Per the germline V gene, CDR1 is SNHLY and CDR2 is FYNNEI. CDR3 length: 12 residues. The CDR3 bases are TGTGCCAGCAGCCAGAGTTCCTACGAGCAGTACGTC. It yields the protein CASSQSSYEQYV.

J is TRBJ2-1 and V is TRBV19; weak D call: TRBD1 (5 bases). CDR3 length equals 12 residues. The V end was cut by 4 bases, the J end by 10 bases, with 11 bases between. Germline V gene lookup returns CDR1 LNHDA and CDR2 SQIVND (reference sequence). The chain's CDR3 is CASSTSGPEQFF. For the CDR3, the DNA is TGTGCCAGTAGTACTTCAGGGCCGGAGCAGTTCTTC.